A single sample is the source of the 10 T cell receptor beta chains below, sequenced in a study of identical twins. TCRdb re-derived calls from the 5' RACE reads in MiXCR, one entry per CDR3 protein. The table shows a few hundred thousand distinct CDR3 sequences, with 9.6% occurring only once. These data were also filed under a second study, of yellow fever vaccine responses in identical twins.

The sample comprised PBMCs. The receptors originated from a woman between 18 and 30 years old in good health.

This clonotype was recorded many times. This chain links TRBV5-1 with TRBJ2-7; 7 nucleotides agree with TRBD1. V trimming: 0 bases; J trimming: 3 bases; junction bases outside the gene matches: 6. The CDR3 contains 15 residues. Germline V gives CDR1 SGHRS, CDR2 YFSETQ. The CDR3 nucleotides are TGCGCCAGCAGCTTGGCCCCGGGACAGCACTACGAGCAGTACTTC. It encodes CASSLAPGQHYEQYF. Drawing the rest from reference TRBV5-1 and TRBJ2-7, the complete variable domain is KAGVTQTPRYLIKTRGQQVTLSCSPISGHRSVSWYQQTPGQGLQFLFEYFSETQRNKGNFPGRFSGRQFSNSRSEMNVSTLELGDSALYLCASSLAPGQHYEQYFGPGTRLTVT.

This clonotype was found many times. V usage is TRBV6-2 or TRBV6-3 and J usage is TRBJ2-2; D unclear. Per the germline V gene, CDR1 is MNHEY and CDR2 is SVGEGT. The CDR3 loop spans 13 amino acids. V was trimmed by 3 bases and J by 6 bases, leaving 8 bases between them. This chain's CDR3 is CASSYTPAGELFF. In DNA form, the CDR3 reads TGTGCCAGCAGTTATACCCCAGCCGGGGAGCTGTTTTTT.

V gene TRBV29-1 combines with J gene TRBJ2-1; 7 positions match TRBD2. This CDR3 comprises 12 residues. J lost 3 bases, V lost 7 bases, and 3 bases had no gene match. Germline CDR1 SQVTM, CDR2 ANQGSEA. CDR3 residues: CSAGGDYNEQFF. CDR3 nucleotide sequence: TGCAGCGCTGGGGGGGACTACAATGAGCAGTTCTTC.

This clonotype was seen many times. V is TRBV4-1 and J is TRBJ2-1, with D possibly TRBD1 on 7 matching bases. The CDR3 length is 20 residues. V was pared by 3 bases and J by 5 bases, with 29 bases between. Germline values: CDR1 MGHRA, CDR2 YSYEKL. The CDR3 region is CASSHPRAGYRGRYDNEQFF. CDR3 DNA: TGCGCCAGCAGCCACCCGAGGGCGGGGTACAGGGGTCGATATGACAATGAGCAGTTCTTC.

This clonotype has just one count. The rearrangement links TRBV4-1 to TRBJ2-1, with D perhaps matching TRBD2 (6 bases). With 2 bases removed from V and 4 bases from J, the gap between germline ends came to 15 bases. CDR1 is MGHRA and CDR2 is YSYEKL in the germline V gene. The length of the CDR3 is 16 residues. In nucleotides, the CDR3 is TGCGCCAGCAGCCAATTGGGGGGTTCTGTGTACAATGAGCAGTTCTTC. Its translation: CASSQLGGSVYNEQFF.

This clonotype was counted a few times. The chain employs TRBV20-1 and TRBJ2-2, with TRBD2 identical over 8 bases. Trimming took 0 bases from V and 6 from J; bases not matched to a gene: 6. CDR1 and CDR2 (germline): DFQATT, SNEGSKA (reference sequence). The CDR3 is 15 amino acids. As DNA, the CDR3 is TGCAGTGCTAGAGAGCCGGGGGGGCTCGCCGGGGAGCTGTTTTTT. Translating gives CSAREPGGLAGELFF.

The chain combines TRBV24-1 with TRBJ2-2; D is perhaps TRBD1 or TRBD2 (5 bases each). The CDR3 is made up of 21 amino acids. The germline gives CDR1 KGHDR, CDR2 SFDVKD. The V end was cut by 1 base, the J end by 4 bases, with 27 bases between. In DNA form, the CDR3 reads TGTGCCACCAGTGATTTCCGCACCGACACTACTAGGGGTGTAAGCACCGGGGAGCTGTTTTTT. Protein: CATSDFRTDTTRGVSTGELFF.

This clonotype appeared many times. The chain joins TRBV7-2 to TRBJ2-7, with D possibly TRBD1 on 5 matching bases. The CDR3 contains 14 residues. V was shortened by 1 base and J by 6 bases, with 13 bases between the two germline ends. The germline gives CDR1 SGHTA, CDR2 FQGNSA. CDR3 protein: CASSLVVRVSEQYF. DNA for the CDR3: TGTGCCAGCAGCTTAGTCGTCAGGGTTTCCGAGCAGTACTTC.

Only a few counts were recorded for this clonotype. The J gene is TRBJ1-1, the V gene TRBV11-1; 8 bases map to TRBD1. The CDR3 totals 13 residues. V trimming: 5 bases; J trimming: 4 bases; junction bases outside the gene matches: 3. Germline CDR1 and CDR2: SGHAT and FQDESV (reference sequence). CDR3 sequence (DNA): TGTGCCAGCAGCCCGGACAGGGCCACTGAAGCTTTCTTT. Translated: CASSPDRATEAFF.

The J gene is TRBJ2-4, the V gene TRBV19, with 8 bases that match TRBD2. Germline values: CDR1 LNHDA, CDR2 SQIVND (reference sequence). There are 16 residues in the CDR3. Unmatched junction bases numbered 9, after V lost 3 bases and J lost 5 bases. For the CDR3, the DNA is TGTGCCAGTAGTATTGTTACTAGCGGAAGAGAAAACATTCAGTACTTC. This codes for CASSIVTSGRENIQYF. The whole variable domain, filled in from reference TRBV19 and TRBJ2-4, reads DGGITQSPKYLFRKEGQNVTLSCEQNLNHDAMYWYRQDPGQGLRLIYYSQIVNDFQKGDIAEGYSVSREKKESFPLTVTSAQKNPTAFYLCASSIVTSGRENIQYFGAGTRLSVL.